This T cell receptor beta chain was observed in a study of shared clonotypes between healthy human individuals. Using ten immunoSEQ deep assay plates, investigators sequenced unsorted PBMC DNA. The table came from immunoSEQ multiplex PCR; TCRdb's copy has only in-frame clones and leaves some out. The sample lists about 510,000 clones; 79% were seen once. It was 80 million to 90 million PBMCs that unsorted samples used for genomic DNA. Germline V CDR1 and CDR2: DFQATT, SNEGSKA (reference sequence). This CDR3 has 11 amino acids. Trimming took off 1 base at V and 8 bases at J, with 6 bases between the two ends.

This clonotype was obtained from a woman aged 40 to 50 in good health. Some clones in this sample may be carry-over from other donors' samples. This chain links TRBV20-1 with TRBJ2-1; D uncertain. The material sequenced was PBMCs. Here the CDR3 reads CSARVSHEQFF. As DNA, the CDR3 is TGCAGTGCTAGAGTTTCACATGAGCAGTTCTTC.